This T cell receptor (beta chain) was found in a study of cytomegalovirus exposure and HLA in healthy donors. On the study more broadly: It was reported in a later analysis that the 100 to 150 validation repertoires used the same platform as the roughly 640 first-cohort repertoires.

Study-wide findings and caveats: Reports described diagnosis of cytomegalovirus status by the classifier as highly specific and sensitive. Cytomegalovirus-associated TCR beta chains were listed, numbering around 150.

Assay used: immunoSEQ multiplex PCR; TCRdb lists only in-frame clones, some missing. The data contain fewer than 130,000 clones, approximately 89% of them singletons. Turning to this clone: Its matching antigen is unknown.

CDR1 and CDR2 (germline): SGHAT, FQNNGV. The CDR3 consists of 12 residues. V was trimmed by 5 bases and J by 9 bases, leaving 11 bases between them. The sample comprised PBMCs. The chain has TRBV11-2 and TRBJ2-1; D may be TRBD1 (5 bases). The clonotype was recovered from a woman younger than 30 in good health and CMV-seronegative. The chain's CDR3 is CASSVQGIEQFF. CDR3 DNA: TGTGCCAGCAGCGTCCAGGGCATTGAGCAGTTCTTC. The full variable domain, completed using reference TRBV11-2 and TRBJ2-1, is EAGVAQSPRYKIIEKRQSVAFWCNPISGHATLYWYQQILGQGPKLLIQFQNNGVVDDSQLPKDRFSAERLKGVDSTLKIQPAKLEDSAVYLCASSVQGIEQFFGPGTRLTVL.